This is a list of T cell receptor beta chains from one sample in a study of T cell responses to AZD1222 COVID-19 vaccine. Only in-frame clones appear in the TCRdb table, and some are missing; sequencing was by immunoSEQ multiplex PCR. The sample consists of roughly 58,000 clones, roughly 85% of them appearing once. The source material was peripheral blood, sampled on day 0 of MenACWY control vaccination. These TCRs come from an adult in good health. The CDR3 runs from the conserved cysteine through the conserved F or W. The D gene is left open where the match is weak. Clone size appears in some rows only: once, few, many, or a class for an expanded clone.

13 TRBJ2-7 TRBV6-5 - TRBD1 CASSWDRAGEQYF TGTGCCAGCAGCTGGGACAGGGCAGGCGAGCAGTACTTC
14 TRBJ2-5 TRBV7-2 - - CASSPLTARETQYF TGTGCCAGCAGCCCATTGACAGCTCGAGAGACCCAGTACTTC
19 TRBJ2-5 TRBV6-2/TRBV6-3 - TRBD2 CASSTSSGIAGPIQETQYF TGTGCCAGCAGTACCTCCTCGGGAATAGCGGGCCCCATCCAAGAGACCCAGTACTTC
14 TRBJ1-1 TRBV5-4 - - CASSSKGAGTEAFF TGTGCCAGCAGCTCGAAAGGGGCAGGCACTGAAGCTTTCTTT
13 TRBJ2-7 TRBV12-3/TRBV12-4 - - CASRPSILDEQYF TGTGCCAGCAGGCCGAGCATACTAGACGAGCAGTACTTC
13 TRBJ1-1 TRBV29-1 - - CSASGLSNTEAFF TGCAGCGCATCGGGCCTATCGAACACTGAAGCTTTCTTT
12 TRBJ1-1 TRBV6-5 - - CASSYGGGEAFF TGTGCCAGCAGTTACGGGGGGGGCGAAGCTTTCTTT
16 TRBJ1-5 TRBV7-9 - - CASSLGGSGSNQPQHF TGTGCCAGCAGCTTAGGAGGATCGGGGAGCAATCAGCCCCAGCATTTT
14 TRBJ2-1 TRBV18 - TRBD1 CASSPDRFHNEQFF TGTGCCAGCTCCCCGGACAGGTTTCACAATGAGCAGTTCTTC
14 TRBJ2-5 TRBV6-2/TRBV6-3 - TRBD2 CASSKTSAQETQYF TGTGCCAGCAGTAAGACTAGCGCCCAAGAGACCCAGTACTTC
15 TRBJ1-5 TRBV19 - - CASSMGSISNQPQHF TGTGCCAGTAGTATGGGCAGTATTAGCAATCAGCCCCAGCATTTT
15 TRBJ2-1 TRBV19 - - CASRATGAPYNEQFF TGTGCCAGCCGGGCGACCGGGGCACCCTACAATGAGCAGTTCTTC
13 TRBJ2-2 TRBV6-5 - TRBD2 CASTRGGTGELFF TGTGCCAGCACTCGCGGGGGGACCGGGGAGCTGTTTTTT
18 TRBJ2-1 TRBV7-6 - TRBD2 CASSQLPTSGVSYNEQFF TGTGCCAGCAGCCAACTACCGACTAGCGGGGTCTCCTACAATGAGCAGTTCTTC
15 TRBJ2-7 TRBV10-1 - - CASSKGGETTYEQYF TGCGCCAGCAGCAAAGGGGGGGAGACTACCTACGAGCAGTACTTC
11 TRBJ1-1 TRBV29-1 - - CSVERAGRNFF TGCAGCGTTGAAAGGGCTGGGAGAAATTTCTTT
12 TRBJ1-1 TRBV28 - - CASRRPGTPAFF TGTGCCAGCCGCCGCCCCGGGACTCCAGCTTTCTTT
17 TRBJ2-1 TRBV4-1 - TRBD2 CASSQQSGRGSYNEQFF TGCGCCAGCAGCCAACAGAGCGGGAGGGGGTCCTACAATGAGCAGTTCTTC
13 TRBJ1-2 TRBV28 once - CASSLPGARGYTF TGTGCCAGCAGCCTCCCCGGGGCCAGGGGCTACACCTTC
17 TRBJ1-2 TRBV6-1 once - CASSEANGATAIYGYTF TGTGCCAGCAGTGAAGCAAATGGAGCGACAGCCATCTATGGCTACACCTTC
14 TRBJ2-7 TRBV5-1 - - CASSLSSVPYEQYF TGCGCCAGCAGCTTGTCGTCGGTGCCCTACGAGCAGTACTTC
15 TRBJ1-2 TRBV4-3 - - CASGGGGSVLGGYTF TGCGCCAGCGGTGGGGGAGGATCAGTCTTAGGTGGCTACACCTTC
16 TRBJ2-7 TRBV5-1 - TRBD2 CASSTTSGPSSYEQYF TGCGCCAGCAGCACAACTAGCGGACCAAGCTCTTACGAGCAGTACTTC
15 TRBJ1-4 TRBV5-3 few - CARRSRDRPNEKLFF TGTGCCAGAAGATCAAGGGACCGACCTAATGAAAAACTGTTTTTT
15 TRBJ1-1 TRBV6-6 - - CASQPRGRVNTEAFF TGTGCCAGCCAACCTAGAGGGCGGGTGAACACTGAAGCTTTCTTT
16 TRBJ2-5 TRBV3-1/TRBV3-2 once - CASSKHPEGARETQYF TGTGCCAGCAGCAAACACCCGGAGGGAGCGAGGGAGACCCAGTACTTC
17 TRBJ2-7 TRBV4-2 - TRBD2 CASSQEALSGSGYEQYF TGTGCCAGCAGCCAAGAGGCATTAAGCGGGAGTGGATACGAGCAGTACTTC
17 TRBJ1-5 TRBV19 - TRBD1 CASSMRSGQGITQPQHF TGTGCCAGTAGTATGCGGAGCGGACAGGGAATCACTCAGCCCCAGCATTTT
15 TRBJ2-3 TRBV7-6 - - CASSFLPQSTDTQYF TGTGCCAGCAGCTTTTTGCCCCAAAGCACAGATACGCAGTATTTT
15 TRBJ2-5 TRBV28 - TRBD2 CASRPGVAGGETQYF TGTGCCAGCAGGCCCGGAGTAGCGGGAGGAGAGACCCAGTACTTC
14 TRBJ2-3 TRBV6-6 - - CASSYPGSTDTQYF TGTGCCAGCAGTTACCCTGGGAGCACAGATACGCAGTATTTT
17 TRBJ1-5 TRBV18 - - CASSPRGGFDGNQPQHF TGTGCCAGCTCACCTCGGGGAGGGTTCGATGGCAATCAGCCCCAGCATTTT
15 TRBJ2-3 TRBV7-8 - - CASSLEPGSTDTQYF TGTGCCAGCAGCTTAGAACCGGGCAGCACAGATACGCAGTATTTT
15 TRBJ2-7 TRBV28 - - CASSLGGMSSYEQYF TGTGCCAGCAGTTTGGGGGGCATGAGCTCCTACGAGCAGTACTTC
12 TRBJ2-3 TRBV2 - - CASKLVPDTQYF TGTGCCAGCAAACTAGTCCCAGATACGCAGTATTTT
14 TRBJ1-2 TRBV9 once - CASSAGLNNYGYTF TGTGCCAGCAGCGCGGGACTGAATAACTATGGCTACACCTTC
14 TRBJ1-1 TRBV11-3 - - CASTKFSGGFEAFF TGTGCCAGCACCAAATTCAGTGGGGGCTTTGAAGCTTTCTTT
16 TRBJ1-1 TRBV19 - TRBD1 CASSQTGGLMNTEAFF TGTGCCAGTAGCCAGACAGGGGGCTTAATGAACACTGAAGCTTTCTTT
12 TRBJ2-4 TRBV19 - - CASSTNSDIQYF TGTGCCAGTAGTACCAACAGCGACATTCAGTACTTC
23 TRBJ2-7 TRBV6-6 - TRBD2 CASSGSRPNLSVYREGPGYEQYF TGTGCCAGCAGTGGATCCCGACCCAACCTTTCTGTGTACCGGGAGGGCCCGGGTTACGAGCAGTACTTC
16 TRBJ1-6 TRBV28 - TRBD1 CASSLPGTGDNSPLHF TGTGCCAGCAGTTTACCGGGGACAGGGGATAATTCACCCCTCCACTTT
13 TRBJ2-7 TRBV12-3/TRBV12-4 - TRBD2 CASRQTSDYEQYF TGTGCCAGCAGACAGACTAGCGACTACGAGCAGTACTTC
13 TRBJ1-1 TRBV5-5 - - CASSATGRAEAFF TGTGCCAGCAGCGCCACAGGGAGGGCTGAAGCTTTCTTT
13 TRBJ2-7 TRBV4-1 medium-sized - CASSLGLTYEQYF TGCGCCAGCAGCCTCGGACTGACCTACGAGCAGTACTTC
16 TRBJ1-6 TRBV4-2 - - CASKTTGRSYNSPLHF TGTGCCAGCAAGACGACGGGACGGAGTTATAATTCACCCCTCCACTTT
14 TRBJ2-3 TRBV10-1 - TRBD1 CASSDRQGADTQYF TGCGCCAGCAGTGACCGACAGGGTGCAGATACGCAGTATTTT
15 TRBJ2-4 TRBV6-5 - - CASSYGQGAKNIQYF TGTGCCAGCAGTTACGGTCAGGGGGCCAAAAACATTCAGTACTTC
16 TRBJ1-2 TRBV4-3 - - CASSQDLEGTFYGYTF TGCGCCAGCAGCCAAGATCTGGAGGGGACATTCTATGGCTACACCTTC
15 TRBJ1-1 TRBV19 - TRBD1 CASSTLPGQGRGAFF TGTGCCAGTAGTACACTCCCGGGACAGGGGCGAGGAGCTTTCTTT
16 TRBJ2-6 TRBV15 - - CATSRDPDSGANVLTF TGTGCCACCAGCAGAGATCCGGACTCTGGGGCCAACGTCCTGACTTTC
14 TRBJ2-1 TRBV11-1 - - CASSLELGVNEQFF TGTGCCAGCAGCTTAGAATTAGGGGTCAATGAGCAGTTCTTC